The present TCR beta chain was sequenced within a study of blood T cell repertoires in COVID-19. Across the whole study: Acute-phase and convalescent COVID-19 samples originated in the United States, Italy and Spain. The analysed material was cDNA or gDNA that came from T cells, B-cell-depleted T cells, or PBMCs.

Original processing methods: It was from reference gene primer amplification that nucleated cell counts were estimated. The repertoire was sequenced with immunoSEQ multiplex PCR; TCRdb's copy has only in-frame clones and lacks some. V and J calls and clone size are given by that table; D and trimming were obtained from the DNA. The table shows some 100,000 clones, with about 80% occurring only once. Germline V gene lookup returns CDR1 LGHDT and CDR2 YNNKEL (reference sequence). V was shortened by 7 bases and J by 1 base, with 14 bases between the two germline ends. CDR3 length equals 15 residues. This sequence was found in a man aged 65-85 years with acute or convalescent COVID-19. The chain couples TRBV3-1 (or the pseudogene TRBV3-2) to TRBJ2-1, with D possibly matching TRBD1 (6 bases). Sequenced material: peripheral blood. The CDR3 protein is CASTTGPSSYNEQFF. CDR3 nucleotide sequence: TGTGCCAGCACCACAGGGCCCTCATCCTACAATGAGCAGTTCTTC.